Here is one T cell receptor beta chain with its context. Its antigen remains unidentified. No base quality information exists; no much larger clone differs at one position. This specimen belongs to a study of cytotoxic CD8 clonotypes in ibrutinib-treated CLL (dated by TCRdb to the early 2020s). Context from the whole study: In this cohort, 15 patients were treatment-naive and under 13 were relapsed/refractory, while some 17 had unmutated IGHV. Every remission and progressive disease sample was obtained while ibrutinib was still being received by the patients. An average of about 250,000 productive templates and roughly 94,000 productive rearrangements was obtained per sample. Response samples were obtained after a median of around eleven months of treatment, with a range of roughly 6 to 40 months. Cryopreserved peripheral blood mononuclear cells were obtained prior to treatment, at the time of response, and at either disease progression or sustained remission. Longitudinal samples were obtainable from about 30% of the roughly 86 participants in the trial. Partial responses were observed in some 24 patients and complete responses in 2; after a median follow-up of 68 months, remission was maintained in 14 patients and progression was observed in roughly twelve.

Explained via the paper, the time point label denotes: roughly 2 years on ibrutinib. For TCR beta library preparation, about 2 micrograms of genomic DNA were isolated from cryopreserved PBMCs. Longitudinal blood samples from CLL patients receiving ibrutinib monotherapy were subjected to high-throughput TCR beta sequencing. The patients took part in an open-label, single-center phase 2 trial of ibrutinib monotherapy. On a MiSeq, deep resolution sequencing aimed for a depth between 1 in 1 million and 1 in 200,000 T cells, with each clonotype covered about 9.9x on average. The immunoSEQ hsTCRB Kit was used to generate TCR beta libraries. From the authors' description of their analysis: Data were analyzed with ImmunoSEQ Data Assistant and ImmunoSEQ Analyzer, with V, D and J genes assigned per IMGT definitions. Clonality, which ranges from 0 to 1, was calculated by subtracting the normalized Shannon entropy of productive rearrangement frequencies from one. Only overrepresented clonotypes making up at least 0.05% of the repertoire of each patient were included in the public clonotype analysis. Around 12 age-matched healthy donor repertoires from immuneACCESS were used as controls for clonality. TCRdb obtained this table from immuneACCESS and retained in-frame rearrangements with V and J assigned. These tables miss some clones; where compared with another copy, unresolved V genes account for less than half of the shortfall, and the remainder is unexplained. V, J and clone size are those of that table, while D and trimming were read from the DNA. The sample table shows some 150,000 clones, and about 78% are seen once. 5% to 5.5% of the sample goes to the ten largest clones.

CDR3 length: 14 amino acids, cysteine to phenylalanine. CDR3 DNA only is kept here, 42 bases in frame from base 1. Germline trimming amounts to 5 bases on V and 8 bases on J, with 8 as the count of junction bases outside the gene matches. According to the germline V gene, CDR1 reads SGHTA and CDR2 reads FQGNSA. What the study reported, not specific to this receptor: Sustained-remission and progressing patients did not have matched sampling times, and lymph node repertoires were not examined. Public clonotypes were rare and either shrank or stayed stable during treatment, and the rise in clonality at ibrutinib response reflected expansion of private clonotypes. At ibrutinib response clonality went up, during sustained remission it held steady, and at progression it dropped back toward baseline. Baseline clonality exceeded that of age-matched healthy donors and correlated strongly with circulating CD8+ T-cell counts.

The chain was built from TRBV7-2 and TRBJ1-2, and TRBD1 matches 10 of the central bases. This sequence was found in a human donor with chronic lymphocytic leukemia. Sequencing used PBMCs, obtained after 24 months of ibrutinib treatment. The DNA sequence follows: TGTGCCAGCAGCGAACAAGGACAGGGGGTCGGCTACACCTTC. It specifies CASSEQGQGVGYTF. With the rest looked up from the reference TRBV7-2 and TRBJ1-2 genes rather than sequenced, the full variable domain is GAGVSQSPSNKVTEKGKDVELRCDPISGHTALYWYRQSLGQGLEFLIYFQGNSAPDKSGLPSDRFSAERTGGSVSTLTIQRTQQEDSAVYLCASSEQGQGVGYTFGSGTRLTVV.